The 18 T cell receptor beta chains below come from one sample, sequenced in a study of identifying expanded T cells in peripheral blood. The table came from immunoSEQ multiplex PCR; TCRdb's copy has only in-frame clones and leaves some out. The sample gives some 99,000 clones, about nine tenths of which show up once; 7.5% to 10% is in the top ten. The sample comprised blood. The source is a person between 18 and 75 years old in good health.

This chain uses TRBV7-9 with TRBJ2-7; no reliable D call. CDR3 size: 13 residues. Germline V lookup: CDR1 SEHNR, CDR2 FQNEAQ (reference sequence). V gave up 6 bases and J gave up 2 bases, with 11 bases separating them. CDR3 amino acids: CASRMDGTYEQYF. CDR3 DNA: TGTGCCAGCAGGATGGACGGAACCTACGAGCAGTACTTC. Full variable domain (remainder filled in from reference TRBV7-9 and TRBJ2-7): DTGVSQNPRHKITKRGQNVTFRCDPISEHNRLYWYRQTLGQGPEFLTYFQNEAQLEKSRLLSDRFSAERPKGSFSTLEIQRTEQGDSAMYLCASRMDGTYEQYFGPGTRLTVT.

V and J are TRBV6-5 and TRBJ2-6; weak D call: TRBD1 (5 bases). This CDR3 comprises 14 residues. With 11 bases removed from V and 4 bases from J, the gap between germline ends came to 15 bases. Germline values: CDR1 MNHEY, CDR2 SVGAGI. DNA for the CDR3: TGTGCCTCAAAAGGGGTAACGGGGGCCAACGTCCTGACTTTC. Residues: CASKGVTGANVLTF.

The chain has TRBV15 and TRBJ2-7, with D possibly being TRBD2 (7 bases). CDR1 LNHNV and CDR2 YYDKDF come from the germline V gene (reference sequence). CDR3 length equals 15 residues. V lost 8 bases and J 0 bases, leaving 17 bases between the germline ends. The CDR3 is CATHGGGPTSYEQYF. The CDR3 DNA reads as TGTGCCACCCATGGGGGGGGGCCGACCTCCTACGAGCAGTACTTC. Full variable domain (outside the CDR3, taken from reference TRBV15 and TRBJ2-7): DAMVIQNPRYQVTQFGKPVTLSCSQTLNHNVMYWYQQKSSQAPKLLFHYYDKDFNNEADTPDNFQSRRPNTSFCFLDIRSPGLGDTAMYLCATHGGGPTSYEQYFGPGTRLTVT.

This clone was counted once. The chain employs TRBV4-3 and TRBJ2-1; possible D gene TRBD2, 7 bases. CDR1 and CDR2 from the germline V gene are LGHNA and YSLEER. V was shortened by 0 bases and J by 0 bases, with 24 bases between the two germline ends. The CDR3 covers 21 residues. CDR3 loop: CASSQDSGTGGGPSSYNEQFF. In nucleotides, the CDR3 is TGCGCCAGCAGCCAAGACTCTGGTACGGGCGGGGGCCCGAGCTCCTACAATGAGCAGTTCTTC.

This sequence joins TRBV6-1 and TRBJ1-1; D may be TRBD1 (5 bases). V lost 7 bases and J 0 bases, leaving 9 bases between the germline ends. The CDR3 loop spans 13 amino acids. Per the germline V gene, CDR1 is MNHNS and CDR2 is SASEGT. For the CDR3, the DNA is TGTGCCAGCACCCAACAGGTGAACACTGAAGCTTTCTTT. Encoded protein: CASTQQVNTEAFF.

The chain carries TRBV28 and TRBJ1-2; 9 bases match TRBD1. This CDR3 spans 14 amino acids. Germline CDR1 MDHEN, CDR2 SYDVKM. The ends lost 3 bases at V and 4 bases at J; junction bases unmatched: 3. CDR3 loop: CASSFGQGIYGYTF. The CDR3 DNA reads as TGTGCCAGCAGTTTTGGACAGGGGATCTATGGCTACACCTTC.

The chain recombines TRBV5-1 with TRBJ2-1; 11 bases map to TRBD2. This CDR3 is 17 amino acids long. Germline CDR1 is SGHRS and CDR2 is YFSETQ. J was trimmed by 1 base and V by 3 bases; bases with no gene match: 6. This CDR3 reads CASSSRLAGSSYNEQFF. CDR3 bases: TGCGCCAGCAGCTCTCGACTAGCGGGAAGTTCCTACAATGAGCAGTTCTTC.

This chain joins TRBV2 and TRBJ1-4; 7 nucleotides line up with TRBD1. Germline CDR1 SNHLY, CDR2 FYNNEI. The CDR3 loop spans 13 amino acids. V gave up 6 bases and J gave up 8 bases; unmatched junction bases: 6. The CDR3 DNA reads as TGTGCCAGCAGCCGGGACAGAGGCGAAAAACTGTTTTTT. Its translation is CASSRDRGEKLFF.

The J gene is TRBJ2-7, the V gene TRBV29-1; 8 bases fit TRBD2. The CDR3 contains 14 residues. The ends lost 5 bases at V and 2 bases at J; junction bases unmatched: 8. Germline lookup yields CDR1 SQVTM and CDR2 ANQGSEA. For the CDR3, the DNA is TGCAGCGTTCTGCCCGGGACTAGAGCCTACGAGCAGTACTTC. Its translation is CSVLPGTRAYEQYF.

This clone was observed a handful of times. This chain joins TRBV4-3 and TRBJ1-2; 8 bases fit TRBD1. CDR3 length: 17 residues. The trim removed 5 bases at V and 2 bases at J, leaving 13 bases unmatched. The germline CDR1 and CDR2 sequences are LGHNA and YSLEER. The CDR3: CASSLDAGGAKNYGYTF. The CDR3 coding sequence is TGCGCCAGCAGCTTGGATGCAGGGGGCGCGAAGAACTATGGCTACACCTTC.

The V and J genes are TRBV27 and TRBJ1-6; D not resolved. V was trimmed by 5 bases and J by 10 bases, leaving 18 bases between them. The CDR3 is 15 residues long. Germline loops: CDR1 MNHEY, CDR2 SMNVEV (reference sequence). The CDR3 reads CASSLTGLTSSPLHF. CDR3 DNA sequence: TGTGCCAGCAGTCTTACTGGACTGACGAGCTCACCCCTCCACTTT.

The chain couples TRBV18 to TRBJ1-2, with unresolved D. The germline V gene encodes CDR1 KGHSH and CDR2 LQKENI. This CDR3 is 15 amino acids long. V gave up 3 bases and J gave up 5 bases, with 16 bases separating them. CDR3 sequence (DNA): TGTGCCAGCTCACCTAATCCCGGGTCCGGATATGGCTACACCTTC. Amino acids: CASSPNPGSGYGYTF.

This chain uses TRBV25-1 with TRBJ2-6, with D possibly being TRBD2 (5 bases). Trimming took off 7 bases at V and 2 bases at J, with 12 bases between the two ends. Per germline, CDR1 MGHDK and CDR2 SYGVNS. The CDR3 consists of 15 residues. The CDR3 loop is CASTTSGTGANVLTF. In DNA, the CDR3 is TGTGCCAGCACCACATCGGGGACTGGGGCCAACGTCCTGACTTTC.

The J gene is TRBJ2-2, the V gene TRBV19; 7 positions match TRBD1. V lost 2 bases and J lost 2; bases outside the gene matches: 5. CDR1 and CDR2 (germline): LNHDA, SQIVND (reference sequence). The CDR3 runs to 16 residues. The CDR3 sequence: CASSIRGTENTGELFF. CDR3 sequence (DNA): TGTGCCAGTAGTATAAGAGGGACAGAAAACACCGGGGAGCTGTTTTTT.

This clone was recorded once. This chain joins TRBV7-2 and TRBJ2-7; TRBD1 is a possible D gene (6 bases). Between the trimmed V and J ends, which lost 2 bases and 7 bases, there was a span of 15 bases. The length of the CDR3 is 14 residues. From germline, CDR1 is SGHTA and CDR2 FQGNSA. The CDR3 loop is CASSLYTGPGEQYF. CDR3 coding DNA: TGTGCCAGCAGCTTATACACAGGGCCAGGAGAGCAGTACTTC.

The V call is TRBV10-3, the J call TRBJ1-4; no definite D call. Germline values: CDR1 ENHRY, CDR2 SYGVKD. V dropped 4 bases and J dropped 4 bases, with 13 bases sitting between them. This CDR3 region has 15 residues. The CDR3 nucleotides read TGTGCCATCAGTGGTAGGAGGGCGGATAATGAAAAACTGTTTTTT. Its protein product is CAISGRRADNEKLFF.

The chain couples TRBV5-6 to TRBJ1-1; the D is unclear. Trimming cost V 0 bases and J 11 bases, with 14 bases left between them. The CDR3 has 13 amino acids. Germline values: CDR1 SGHDT, CDR2 YYEEEE. DNA of the CDR3: TGTGCCAGCAGCTTGGGGCCAGAAAAAGGGGCTTTCTTT. Protein sequence: CASSLGPEKGAFF. The full variable domain, with the rest looked up from reference TRBV5-6 and TRBJ1-1, is DAGVTQSPTHLIKTRGQQVTLRCSPKSGHDTVSWYQQALGQGPQFIFQYYEEEERQRGNFPDRFSGHQFPNYSSELNVNALLLGDSALYLCASSLGPEKGAFFGQGTRLTVV.

The chain combines TRBV28 with TRBJ1-2; no definite D call. This CDR3 spans 13 amino acids. V dropped 2 bases and J dropped 7 bases, with 11 bases sitting between them. In germline, CDR1 is MDHEN, CDR2 SYDVKM. The CDR3 DNA is TGTGCCAGCAGTTTAAATGGCCGGCTTGGCTACACCTTC. The encoded protein is CASSLNGRLGYTF.